This T cell receptor (beta chain) was found in a study of STAT5B mutations in CD4+ large granular lymphocyte leukemia. Study conclusions and caveats: 8/27 top patient clones versus 2/35 control clones were TRBV06-family.

The assay was immunoSEQ multiplex PCR, and TCRdb's table has in-frame clones only and misses some. The sample shows 20,000 to 25,000 clones, 70% to 80% of them seen only once. The V gene's germline CDR1 is SGDLS and CDR2 YYNGEE. Between the trimmed V and J ends, which lost 0 bases and 5 bases, there was a span of 17 bases. This CDR3 comprises 16 residues. In the case of this clone: Its antigen is currently unknown.

The material sequenced was CD4+ T cells from blood buffy coats. The chain recombines TRBV9 with TRBJ2-5; weak D call: TRBD2 (7 bases). This TCR was recovered from a human donor in good health. CDR3 in DNA: TGTGCCAGCAGCGTAGCTGGGGGAGGGGGTGTCGAGACCCAGTACTTC. This gives the protein CASSVAGGGGVETQYF.